This TCR beta chain was obtained from a study of shared clonotypes between healthy human individuals. Using immunoSEQ multiplex PCR, the repertoire was profiled, and TCRdb retains in-frame clones only, with some absent. This sample has under 1,900,000 clones; approximately 98.5% occur once, and the top ten carry approximately 0.38%. The source material was naive CD4+ T cells sorted from blood. The sample's subset: CD45RA+ positively selected. The sequence was collected from a man between 25 and 39 years old in good health.

DNA of the CDR3: TGTGCCAGTACGTTGTGGGGAAGCACAGATACGCAGTATTTT. Translated, it gives CASTLWGSTDTQYF. V is TRBV19 and J is TRBJ2-3; no clear D gene. V dropped 7 bases and J dropped 0 bases, with 11 bases sitting between them. The germline V gene encodes CDR1 LNHDA and CDR2 SQIVND (reference sequence). The CDR3 length is 14 residues.